This T cell receptor beta chain was obtained from a study of blood T cell repertoires in COVID-19. Across the study: The cDNA or gDNA used as material had been derived from T cells, B-cell-depleted T cells, or PBMCs.

CDR3 length: 12 amino acids. Trimming stripped 3 bases from V and 10 bases from J, with 7 bases between. Original analysis: Estimates of nucleated cell counts were drawn from the amplification of reference gene primers. Sequenced by immunoSEQ multiplex PCR; TCRdb stores in-frame clones only, minus some. V and J calls plus clone size are reproduced from that table; the DNA served to infer D and trimming. Among roughly 150,000 clones listed, 70% to 85% were seen once. The sequence derives from a man older than 75 with COVID-19, enrolled during active disease. V is TRBV12-3 or TRBV12-4 and J is TRBJ1-6; D gene ambiguous. Sequences were obtained from peripheral blood. CDR3 residues: CASSLTISPLHF. For the CDR3, the DNA is TGTGCCAGCAGTTTGACAATATCACCCCTCCACTTT.